This T cell receptor (beta chain) was sequenced for a study of cytomegalovirus exposure and HLA in healthy donors. Deletions cut 0 bases from V and 6 bases from J, with 6 bases between. Germline assignment: CDR1 GTSNPN and CDR2 SVGIG (reference sequence). This CDR3 comprises 12 residues. A remark on this clone: Other DNA sequences from this sample encode an identical CDR3 as well.

The PCR made use of 60 Vbeta and 13 Jbeta primers. Data came from immunoSEQ multiplex PCR; TCRdb stores just in-frame clones and leaves some out. Of 60,000 to 70,000 clones listed, around 82% are singletons. This TCR was recovered from a man aged 18 to 29 in good health and CMV-seropositive. Specimen: PBMCs. V is TRBV30 and J is TRBJ1-5; D not resolved. As DNA, the CDR3 is TGTGCCTGGAGTGTTCGCGGTCAGCCCCAGCATTTT. Its protein product is CAWSVRGQPQHF. Combining the CDR3 with reference TRBV30 and TRBJ1-5 gives the whole variable domain SQTIHQWPATLVQPVGSPLSLECTVEGTSNPNLYWYRQAAGRGLQLLFYSVGIGQISSEVPQNLSASRPQDRQFILSSKKLLLSDSGFYLCAWSVRGQPQHFGDGTRLSIL.